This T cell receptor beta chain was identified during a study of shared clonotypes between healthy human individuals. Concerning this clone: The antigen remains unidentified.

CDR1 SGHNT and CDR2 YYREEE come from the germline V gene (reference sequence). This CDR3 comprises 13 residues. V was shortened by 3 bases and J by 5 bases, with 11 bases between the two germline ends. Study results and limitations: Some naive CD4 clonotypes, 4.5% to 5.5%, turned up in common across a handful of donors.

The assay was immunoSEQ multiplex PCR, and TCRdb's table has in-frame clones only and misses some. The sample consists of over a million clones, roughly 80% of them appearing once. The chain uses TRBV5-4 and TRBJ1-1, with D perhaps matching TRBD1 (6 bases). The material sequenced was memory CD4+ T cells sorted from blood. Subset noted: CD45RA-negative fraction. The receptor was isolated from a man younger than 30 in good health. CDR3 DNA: TGTGCCAGCAGCTGGGCAGGGGTAACTGAAGCTTTCTTT. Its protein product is CASSWAGVTEAFF.